One TCR beta chain is described in this entry. Its specificity is unknown. This record belongs to a study of molecular identifiers for immune sequencing clone quantification. Study results and limitations: Spiked Jurkat TCR RNA equivalent to one cell reportedly surfaced among approximately 990,000 naive cells. Clones of above 20 RNA copies carried over 99% of effector molecules; in naive cells they carried under 1%.

Previously described methods and listed TCR primers produced bulk TCR libraries. TCRdb ran MiXCR on the PCR reads and lists one entry per CDR3 protein. The table records 460,000 or so distinct CDR3 sequences, around 23% of them present only once. Per the germline V gene, CDR1 is SQVTM and CDR2 is ANQGSEA. The CDR3 has 13 amino acids. Trimming cost V 1 base and J 4 bases, with 8 bases left between them. This clonotype originated in a human donor in good health. Some libraries in this study had Jurkat cell RNA spiked in. This chain links TRBV29-1 with TRBJ2-1; D ambiguous. The sample was naive CD8+ T cells from blood, with Jurkat cell RNA spiked in. Subset indicated: FACS-sorted CD8+CD4-CCR7+CD45RA+ naive T cells. CDR3 bases: TGCAGCGTTGAAGGTCTTGGGTACAATGAGCAGTTCTTC. As protein: CSVEGLGYNEQFF.